Listed here are 9 T cell receptor beta chains from one sample, sequenced in a study of control samples from healthy donors and cancer patients. Assay: immunoSEQ multiplex PCR; the TCRdb copy retains only in-frame clones and omits some. The sample carries about 71,000 clones, roughly 90% recorded once. Sequenced material: PBMCs. The receptor set was obtained from a man in his 60s with lung cancer.

CDR3 DNA: TGTGCCAGCAGCCAAGGGACAGCTTCTAATTCACCCCTCCACTTT. This sequence encodes CASSQGTASNSPLHF. The V and J genes are TRBV3-1 (or the pseudogene TRBV3-2) and TRBJ1-6; perhaps TRBD1 as D (6 bases). With 1 base removed from V and 6 bases from J, the gap between germline ends came to 10 bases. This CDR3 comprises 15 residues. CDR1 LGHDT and CDR2 YNNKEL come from the germline V gene (reference sequence).

V usage is TRBV6-4 and J usage is TRBJ2-1; 8 bases line up with TRBD2. Trimming cost V 10 bases and J 3 bases; bases outside gene matches: 5. Germline CDR1 is MRHNA and CDR2 is SNTAGT. The CDR3 covers 13 residues. CDR3 nucleotide sequence: TGTGCCACCCGCGGGGGGTTCTACAATGAGCAGTTCTTC. As protein: CATRGGFYNEQFF.

The rearrangement links TRBV3-1 (or the pseudogene TRBV3-2) to TRBJ1-2; 10 bases map to TRBD1. The CDR3 has 18 amino acids. After removal of 1 base from V and 0 bases from J, the junction contained 8 bases not matched to a gene. CDR1 and CDR2 from the germline V gene are LGHDT and YNNKEL (reference sequence). The chain's CDR3 is CASSQGQRTGGANYGYTF. CDR3 DNA sequence: TGTGCCAGCAGCCAAGGTCAAAGGACAGGGGGAGCTAACTATGGCTACACCTTC.

The chain links TRBV6-5 to TRBJ1-1; D remains unclear. The germline V gene encodes CDR1 MNHEY and CDR2 SVGAGI. CDR3 length: 14 amino acids. V was cut by 2 bases and J by 5 bases, with 12 bases left in between. This chain's CDR3 is CASSYDFPGTEAFF. In DNA, the CDR3 is TGTGCCAGCAGTTACGACTTCCCGGGGACTGAAGCTTTCTTT.

The rearrangement joins TRBV9 to TRBJ2-3; D gene ambiguous. This CDR3 spans 13 amino acids. Per germline, CDR1 SGDLS and CDR2 YYNGEE. The V end lost 0 bases, the J end lost 3 bases, and 5 bases lay between the germline ends. The CDR3 protein is CASSVGPTDTQYF. CDR3 sequence (DNA): TGTGCCAGCAGCGTAGGCCCGACAGATACGCAGTATTTT.

V is TRBV2 and J is TRBJ2-2; no firm D call. CDR1 and CDR2 from the germline V gene are SNHLY and FYNNEI. Trimming shortened V by 7 bases and J by 4 bases, and 13 bases separated the two germline ends. CDR3 length: 14 residues. The CDR3 sequence is CASTISAGTGELFF. Here the CDR3 DNA reads TGTGCCAGCACCATCTCTGCTGGCACCGGGGAGCTGTTTTTT.

The chain has TRBV18 and TRBJ1-5, with a weak D call TRBD1 (5 bases). The CDR3 sequence is 16 residues long. V was cut by 3 bases and J by 0 bases, with 12 bases left in between. CDR1 is KGHSH and CDR2 is LQKENI in the germline V gene. In DNA form, the CDR3 reads TGTGCCAGCTCACCGACAGAGATTTATAGCAATCAGCCCCAGCATTTT. It encodes CASSPTEIYSNQPQHF. The whole variable domain, remainder taken from reference TRBV18 and TRBJ1-5, is NAGVMQNPRHLVRRRGQEARLRCSPMKGHSHVYWYRQLPEEGLKFMVYLQKENIIDESGMPKERFSAEFPKEGPSILRIQQVVRGDSAAYFCASSPTEIYSNQPQHFGDGTRLSIL.

V is TRBV6-1 and J is TRBJ1-1; the D is unclear. Germline lookup yields CDR1 MNHNS and CDR2 SASEGT. The ends were cut back, 1 base at V and 10 bases at J, with 16 bases in the middle. CDR3 length equals 14 residues. CDR3 loop: CASSEVVRSSGAFF. DNA of the CDR3: TGTGCCAGCAGTGAAGTGGTTAGGTCCAGTGGAGCTTTCTTT.

The chain links TRBV4-1 to TRBJ2-3; TRBD1 might be the D (5 bases). Trimming left V 3 bases short and J 0 bases short, with 7 bases between. Germline lookup yields CDR1 MGHRA and CDR2 YSYEKL. The CDR3 is made up of 14 amino acids. The CDR3 protein is CASSQPGSTDTQYF. CDR3 in DNA: TGCGCCAGCAGCCAGCCAGGGAGCACAGATACGCAGTATTTT.